This TCR beta chain was found in a study of blood T cells in healthy people across ages. It was with a sample-barcoded 5' primer and a J-beta primer mix that a second PCR of roughly 7 to 12 cycles was run. With 12 random nucleotides, a template-switch adaptor tagged each individual cDNA molecule. From each sample, at least 3 million paired-end reads containing CDR3 were obtained. TCRdb re-derived calls from the 5' RACE reads in MiXCR, one entry per CDR3 protein. The sample contains hundreds of thousands of distinct CDR3 sequences, about 30% of which appear only once. Healthy Caucasian individuals from Russia aged 6 to 90 served as donors. PBMCs, at least 6 million per sample, were isolated. The CDR3 contains 15 residues. V shed 3 bases and J shed 2 bases, with 10 bases lying between them.

The V and J genes are TRBV12-3 or TRBV12-4 and TRBJ2-2; no clear D gene. The TCR sequence derives from an elderly woman in good health. Sequences were obtained from blood. CDR3 protein: CASSFPIINTGELFF. CDR3 nucleotide sequence: TGTGCCAGCAGTTTCCCTATTATAAACACCGGGGAGCTGTTTTTT.